This T cell receptor (beta chain) was observed in a study of blood T cell repertoires in COVID-19. Turning to the study itself: Nucleic acid was either cDNA or gDNA, and it came from T cells, B-cell-depleted T cells, or PBMCs.

This table comes from immunoSEQ multiplex PCR, and its TCRdb copy is limited to in-frame clones, with some not included. The table shows under 350,000 clones, with 80% to 90% occurring only once. The sample taken for sequencing was PBMCs or T cells enriched from blood (not recorded which). The receptor's source is a woman aged 40 to 50 with acute COVID-19.

The CDR3 reads CASSFQGISYGYTF. The DNA of the CDR3 is TGTGCCAGCAGTTTTCAGGGGATCTCCTATGGCTACACCTTC. The V call is TRBV28, the J call TRBJ1-2, with D maybe TRBD1 (6 bases). The CDR3 totals 14 residues. CDR1 is MDHEN and CDR2 is SYDVKM in the germline V gene. Trimming stripped 3 bases from V and 4 bases from J, with 12 bases between.